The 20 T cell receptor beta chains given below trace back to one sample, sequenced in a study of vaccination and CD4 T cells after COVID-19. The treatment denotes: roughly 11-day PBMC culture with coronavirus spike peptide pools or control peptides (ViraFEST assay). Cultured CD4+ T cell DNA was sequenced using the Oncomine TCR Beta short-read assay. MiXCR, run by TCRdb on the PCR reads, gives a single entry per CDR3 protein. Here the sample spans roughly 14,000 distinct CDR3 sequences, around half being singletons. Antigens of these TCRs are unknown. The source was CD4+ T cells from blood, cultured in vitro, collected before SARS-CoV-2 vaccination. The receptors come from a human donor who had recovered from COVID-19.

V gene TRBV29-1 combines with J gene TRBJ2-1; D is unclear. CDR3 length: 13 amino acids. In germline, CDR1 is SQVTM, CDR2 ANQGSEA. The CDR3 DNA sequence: TGCGGAGCGTACGGTAGCTCCTACAATGAGCAGTTCTTC. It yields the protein CGAYGSSYNEQFF.

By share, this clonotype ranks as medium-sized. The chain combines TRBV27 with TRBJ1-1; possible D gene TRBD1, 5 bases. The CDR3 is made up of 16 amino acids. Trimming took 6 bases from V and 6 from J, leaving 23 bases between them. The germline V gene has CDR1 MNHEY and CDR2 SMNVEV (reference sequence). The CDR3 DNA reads TGTGCCAGCAGAAAATACCACGGGGGAGAACGGGCTGAAGCTTTCTTT. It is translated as CASRKYHGGERAEAFF.

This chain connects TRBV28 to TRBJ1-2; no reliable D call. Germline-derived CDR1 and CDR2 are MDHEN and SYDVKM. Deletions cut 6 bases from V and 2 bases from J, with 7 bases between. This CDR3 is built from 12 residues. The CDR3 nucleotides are TGTGCCAGCAGCATTCGGAACTATGGCTACACCTTC. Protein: CASSIRNYGYTF.

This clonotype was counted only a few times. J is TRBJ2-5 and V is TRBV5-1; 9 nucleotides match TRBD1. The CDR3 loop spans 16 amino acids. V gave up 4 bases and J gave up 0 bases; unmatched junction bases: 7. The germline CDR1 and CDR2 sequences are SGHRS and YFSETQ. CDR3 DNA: TGCGCCAGCAGCCTGGGGACAGGGATAAACCAAGAGACCCAGTACTTC. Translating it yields CASSLGTGINQETQYF.

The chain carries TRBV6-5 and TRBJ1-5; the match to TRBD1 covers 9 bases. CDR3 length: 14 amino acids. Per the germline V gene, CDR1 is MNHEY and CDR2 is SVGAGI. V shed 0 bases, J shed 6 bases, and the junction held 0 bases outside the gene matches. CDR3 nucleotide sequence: TGTGCCAGCAGTTACTCGGGACAGGGTCAGCCCCAGCATTTT. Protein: CASSYSGQGQPQHF.

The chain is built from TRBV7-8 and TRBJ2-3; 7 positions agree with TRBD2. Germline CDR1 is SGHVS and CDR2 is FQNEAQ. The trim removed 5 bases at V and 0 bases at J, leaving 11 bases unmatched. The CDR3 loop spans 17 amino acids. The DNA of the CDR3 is TGTGCCAGCAGCAAAACCGGACTAGTTCGAAGCACAGATACGCAGTATTTT. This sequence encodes CASSKTGLVRSTDTQYF.

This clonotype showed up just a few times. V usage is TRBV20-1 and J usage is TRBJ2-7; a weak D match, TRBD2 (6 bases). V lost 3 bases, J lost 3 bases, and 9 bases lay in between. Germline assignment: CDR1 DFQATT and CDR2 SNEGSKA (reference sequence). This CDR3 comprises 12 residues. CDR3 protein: CSASLADYEQYF. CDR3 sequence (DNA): TGCAGTGCTAGTTTAGCGGACTACGAGCAGTACTTC.

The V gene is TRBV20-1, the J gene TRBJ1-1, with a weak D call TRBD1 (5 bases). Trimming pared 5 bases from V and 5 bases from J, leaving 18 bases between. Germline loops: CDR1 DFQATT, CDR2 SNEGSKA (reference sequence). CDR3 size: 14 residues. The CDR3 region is CSAQLSGGRTEAFF. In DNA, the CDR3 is TGCAGTGCTCAATTAAGCGGGGGACGGACTGAAGCTTTCTTT.

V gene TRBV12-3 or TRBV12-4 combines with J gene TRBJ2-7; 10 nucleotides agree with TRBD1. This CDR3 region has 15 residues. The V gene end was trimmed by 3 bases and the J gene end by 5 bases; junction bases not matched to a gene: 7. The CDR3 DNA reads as TGTGCCAGCAGTTTCACAGGACAGGGGGACCACGAGCAGTACTTC. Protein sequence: CASSFTGQGDHEQYF.

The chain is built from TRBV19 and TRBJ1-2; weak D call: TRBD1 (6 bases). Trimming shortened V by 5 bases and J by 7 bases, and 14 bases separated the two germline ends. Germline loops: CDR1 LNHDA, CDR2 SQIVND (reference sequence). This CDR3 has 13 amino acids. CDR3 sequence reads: CASSATGFGGYTF. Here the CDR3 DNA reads TGTGCCAGTAGTGCGACAGGATTTGGTGGCTACACCTTC.

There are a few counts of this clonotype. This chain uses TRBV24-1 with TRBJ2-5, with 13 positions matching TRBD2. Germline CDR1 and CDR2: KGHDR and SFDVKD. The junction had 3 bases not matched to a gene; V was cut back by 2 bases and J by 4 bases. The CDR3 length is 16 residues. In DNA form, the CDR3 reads TGTGCCACCAGTGATTGGACTAGCGGGAGCCTAGAGACCCAGTACTTC. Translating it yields CATSDWTSGSLETQYF.

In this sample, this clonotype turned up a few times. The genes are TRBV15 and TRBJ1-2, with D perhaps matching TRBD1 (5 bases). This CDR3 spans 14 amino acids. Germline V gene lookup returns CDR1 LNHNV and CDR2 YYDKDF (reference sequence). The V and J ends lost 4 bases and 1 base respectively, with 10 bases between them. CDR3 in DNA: TGTGCCACCAGCACTGGGACCTATAACTATGGCTACACCTTC. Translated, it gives CATSTGTYNYGYTF.

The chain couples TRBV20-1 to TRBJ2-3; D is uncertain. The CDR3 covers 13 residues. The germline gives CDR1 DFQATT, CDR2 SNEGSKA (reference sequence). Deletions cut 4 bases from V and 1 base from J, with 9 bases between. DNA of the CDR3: TGCAGTGCTATCCGCCTTGGCACAGATACGCAGTATTTT. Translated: CSAIRLGTDTQYF.

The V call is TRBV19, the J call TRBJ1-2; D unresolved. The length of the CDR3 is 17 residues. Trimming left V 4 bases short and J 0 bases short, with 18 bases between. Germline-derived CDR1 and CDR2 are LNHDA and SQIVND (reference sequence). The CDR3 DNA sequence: TGTGCCAGTAGTACTTATTCTCATGGCCGATCTAACTATGGCTACACCTTC. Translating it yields CASSTYSHGRSNYGYTF.

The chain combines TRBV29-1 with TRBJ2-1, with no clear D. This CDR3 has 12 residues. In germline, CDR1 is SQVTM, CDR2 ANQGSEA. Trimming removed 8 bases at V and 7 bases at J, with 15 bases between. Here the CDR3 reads CSFGSSRNEQFF. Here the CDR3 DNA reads TGCAGCTTTGGCAGTTCCCGAAATGAGCAGTTCTTC.

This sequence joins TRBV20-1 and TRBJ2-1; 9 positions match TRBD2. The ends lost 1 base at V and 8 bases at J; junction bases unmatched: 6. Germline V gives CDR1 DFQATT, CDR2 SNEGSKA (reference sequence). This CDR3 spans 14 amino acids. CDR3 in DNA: TGCAGTGCTAGAGGCGGGAGGGATTCCGATGAGCAGTTCTTC. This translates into CSARGGRDSDEQFF.

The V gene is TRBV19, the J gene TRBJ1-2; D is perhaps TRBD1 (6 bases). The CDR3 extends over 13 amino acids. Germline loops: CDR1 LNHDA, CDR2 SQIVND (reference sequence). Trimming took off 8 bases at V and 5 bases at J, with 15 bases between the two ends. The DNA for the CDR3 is TGTGCCAGTGAGACACAGGGAGTATATGGCTACACCTTC. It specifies CASETQGVYGYTF. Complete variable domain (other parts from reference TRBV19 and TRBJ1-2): DGGITQSPKYLFRKEGQNVTLSCEQNLNHDAMYWYRQDPGQGLRLIYYSQIVNDFQKGDIAEGYSVSREKKESFPLTVTSAQKNPTAFYLCASETQGVYGYTFGSGTRLTVV.

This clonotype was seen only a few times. CDR3 nucleotides: TGTGCCACCAGTGATTCGGGACATCTGATCCAGCCCCAGCATTTT. Amino acids: CATSDSGHLIQPQHF. This chain links TRBV24-1 with TRBJ1-5; D possibly corresponds to TRBD1 (6 bases). Germline lookup yields CDR1 KGHDR and CDR2 SFDVKD. Trimming removed 2 bases at V and 7 bases at J, with 14 bases between. The length of the CDR3 is 15 residues.

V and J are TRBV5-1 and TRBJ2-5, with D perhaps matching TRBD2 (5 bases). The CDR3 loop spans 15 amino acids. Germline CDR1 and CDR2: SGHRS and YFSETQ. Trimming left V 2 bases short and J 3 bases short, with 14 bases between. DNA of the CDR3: TGCGCCAGCAGCTTCCGAGCGGCCCCGGAAGAGACCCAGTACTTC. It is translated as CASSFRAAPEETQYF.

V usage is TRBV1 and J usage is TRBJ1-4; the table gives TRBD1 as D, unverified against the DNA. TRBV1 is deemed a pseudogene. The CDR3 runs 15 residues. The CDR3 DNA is TGCACCAGCAGCCAAATCGACAGGGGGAATGAAAAACTGTTTTTT. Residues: CTSSQIDRGNEKLFF.